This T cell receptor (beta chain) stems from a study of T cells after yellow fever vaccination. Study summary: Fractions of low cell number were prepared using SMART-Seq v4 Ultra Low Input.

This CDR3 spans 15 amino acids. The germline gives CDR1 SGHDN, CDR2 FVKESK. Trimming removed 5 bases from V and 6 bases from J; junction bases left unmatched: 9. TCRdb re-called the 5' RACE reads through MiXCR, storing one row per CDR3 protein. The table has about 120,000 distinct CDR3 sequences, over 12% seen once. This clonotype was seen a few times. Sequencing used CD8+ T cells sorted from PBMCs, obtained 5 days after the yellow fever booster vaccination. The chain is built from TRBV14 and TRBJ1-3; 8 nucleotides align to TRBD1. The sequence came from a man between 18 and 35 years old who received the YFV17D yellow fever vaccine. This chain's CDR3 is CASSIGQGGINTIYF. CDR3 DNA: TGTGCCAGCAGCATCGGACAGGGTGGGATAAACACCATATATTTT.